These 27 T cell receptor beta chains were all obtained from the same sample, sequenced in a study of T cell repertoires in cytomegalovirus infection. TCRdb independently ran MiXCR on the reads; one entry per CDR3 protein. The table shows around 440,000 distinct CDR3 sequences, with 10% to 12% occurring only once. Sequenced input: PBMCs. Receptors were obtained from a human donor in good health (CMV status not recorded). Some clones in this sample may be carry-over from other donors' samples.

This clonotype appeared many times. The chain carries TRBV20-1 and TRBJ1-3; D might be TRBD1 (5 bases). The CDR3 is made up of 15 amino acids. Trimming pared 6 bases from V and 0 bases from J, leaving 15 bases between. Looked up from germline, CDR1 is DFQATT and CDR2 is SNEGSKA (reference sequence). CDR3 sequence: CSASEGASSGNTIYF. The CDR3 DNA reads as TGCAGTGCGTCAGAAGGGGCAAGCTCTGGAAACACCATATATTTT.

The rearrangement links TRBV5-6 to TRBJ2-7, with unresolved D. This CDR3 region has 13 residues. CDR1 SGHDT and CDR2 YYEEEE come from the germline V gene. Trimming pared 2 bases from V and 3 bases from J, leaving 9 bases between. In nucleotides, the CDR3 is TGTGCCAGCAGCTTAAACAGACTCTACGAGCAGTACTTC. Translation: CASSLNRLYEQYF.

The table lists this clonotype with many counts. This chain links TRBV12-3 or TRBV12-4 with TRBJ1-2; D is uncertain. Trimming shortened V by 2 bases and J by 8 bases, and 12 bases separated the two germline ends. The CDR3 is 13 residues long. The CDR3 coding sequence is TGTGCCAGCAGTTTACTCCTTGGACGAGGCTACACCTTC. Amino acid sequence: CASSLLLGRGYTF.

This clonotype was seen more than once but under ten times. The J gene is TRBJ1-2, the V gene TRBV29-1; D remains unclear. Trimming took 7 bases from V and 8 from J, leaving 17 bases between them. CDR1 and CDR2 (germline): SQVTM, ANQGSEA. The CDR3 consists of 12 residues. CDR3 coding DNA: TGCAGCGCTAAACACGGGGTGGGGGGCTACACCTTC. Protein sequence: CSAKHGVGGYTF.

In this sample, this clonotype turned up a few times. The rearrangement joins TRBV27 to TRBJ2-1, with D perhaps TRBD2 (6 bases). CDR3 length equals 14 residues. CDR1 is MNHEY, CDR2 SMNVEV, per germline (reference sequence). V lost 4 bases and J lost 8, with 15 bases in between. CDR3 sequence reads: CASSSTSFLYEQFF. In nucleotides, the CDR3 is TGTGCCAGCAGTTCGACTAGTTTCCTCTATGAGCAGTTCTTC.

This clonotype was detected many times. The chain recombines TRBV10-1 with TRBJ1-1; 11 positions match TRBD1. V was clipped by 5 bases and J by 3 bases; unmatched bases: 14. The CDR3 covers 18 residues. From germline, CDR1 is WNHNN and CDR2 SYGVQD (reference sequence). The CDR3 here is CASSKDRTGGMADTEAFF. CDR3 DNA: TGCGCCAGCAGTAAAGACCGGACAGGGGGCATGGCGGACACTGAAGCTTTCTTT.

This clonotype has a count of ten or more. The V call is TRBV24-1, the J call TRBJ1-2, with D tentatively TRBD1 (5 bases). This CDR3 is built from 15 residues. V shed 5 bases and J shed 4 bases, with 16 bases lying between them. Germline-derived CDR1 and CDR2 are KGHDR and SFDVKD. The CDR3 spells CATSGVDTSGYGYTF. CDR3 in DNA: TGTGCCACCAGTGGGGTGGACACTTCTGGCTATGGCTACACCTTC.

This clonotype was counted only a few times. The chain combines TRBV19 with TRBJ2-1; TRBD1 is a possible D gene (7 bases). The ends were cut back, 5 bases at V and 6 bases at J, with 26 bases in the middle. Germline CDR1 is LNHDA and CDR2 is SQIVND (reference sequence). The CDR3 runs 18 residues. CDR3 protein: CASSPLSGGGDRRNEQFF. In nucleotides, the CDR3 is TGTGCCAGTAGTCCCCTTAGTGGAGGGGGCGATCGCCGCAATGAGCAGTTCTTC.

This clonotype has ten or more counts. The rearrangement joins TRBV12-3 or TRBV12-4 to TRBJ1-2, with D maybe TRBD1 (5 bases). V was shortened by 5 bases and J by 0 bases, with 10 bases between the two germline ends. This CDR3 contains 14 residues. DNA of the CDR3: TGTGCCAGCAGTAAGACAGAGTCTAACTATGGCTACACCTTC. As protein: CASSKTESNYGYTF.

This clonotype was seen repeatedly, ten times or more. The rearrangement joins TRBV20-1 to TRBJ2-7; TRBD2 aligns across 8 bases. From germline, CDR1 is DFQATT and CDR2 SNEGSKA (reference sequence). The V gene end was trimmed by 3 bases and the J gene end by 3 bases; junction bases not matched to a gene: 7. The CDR3 has 14 residues. The CDR3 sequence: CSARDTSGVYEQYF. CDR3 nucleotide sequence: TGCAGTGCTAGGGACACTAGCGGAGTCTACGAGCAGTACTTC.

V gene TRBV18 combines with J gene TRBJ1-6; weak D call: TRBD1 (6 bases). V was trimmed by 8 bases and J by 7 bases, leaving 12 bases between them. CDR1 KGHSH and CDR2 LQKENI come from the germline V gene. CDR3 length equals 13 residues. CDR3: CASRTERNSPLHF. DNA for the CDR3: TGTGCCAGCCGGACAGAAAGAAATTCACCCCTCCACTTT.

The chain combines TRBV20-1 with TRBJ2-5; possibly TRBD2 for D (5 bases). The CDR3 loop spans 12 amino acids. Germline V gene sequence: CDR1 DFQATT, CDR2 SNEGSKA (reference sequence). Trimming left V 1 base short and J 2 bases short, with 5 bases between. CDR3 amino acids: CSARAGQETQYF. The CDR3 DNA sequence: TGCAGTGCTAGAGCGGGGCAAGAGACCCAGTACTTC.

This clonotype appeared many times. J is TRBJ2-5 and V is TRBV12-3 or TRBV12-4, with D perhaps matching TRBD2 (6 bases). Trimming took 2 bases from V and 5 from J, leaving 15 bases between them. The CDR3 is 15 amino acids. The CDR3 loop is CASSLFAGTGETQYF. CDR3 nucleotides: TGTGCCAGCAGTTTATTTGCGGGAACCGGGGAGACCCAGTACTTC.

The chain carries TRBV20-1 and TRBJ2-7, with TRBD1 matching over 7 bases. The J segment lost 7 bases and the V segment lost 0 bases, leaving 12 bases of the junction unmatched. The CDR3 contains 15 residues. CDR1 DFQATT and CDR2 SNEGSKA come from the germline V gene (reference sequence). CDR3 sequence (DNA): TGCAGTGCTAGAGATTTACGACAGGGTCTGAAAGAGCAGTACTTC. It codes for CSARDLRQGLKEQYF.

This clonotype was observed many times. The chain carries TRBV2 and TRBJ1-5, with 9 positions matching TRBD1. The CDR3 runs to 18 residues. The germline CDR1 and CDR2 sequences are SNHLY and FYNNEI. The trim removed 8 bases at V and 3 bases at J, leaving 17 bases unmatched. The CDR3 spells CASQVGRPGTGFNQPQHF. The CDR3 DNA reads TGTGCCAGCCAAGTGGGAAGACCCGGGACAGGGTTCAATCAGCCCCAGCATTTT.

This clonotype came up many times. The chain couples TRBV28 to TRBJ1-4; tentative D call: TRBD1 (5 bases). The CDR3 covers 15 residues. Germline V gives CDR1 MDHEN, CDR2 SYDVKM. V lost 7 bases and J 0 bases, leaving 12 bases between the germline ends. The CDR3 DNA sequence: TGTGCCAGCACCCGGACATCGTCAACTAATGAAAAACTGTTTTTT. Its protein is CASTRTSSTNEKLFF.

This clonotype was observed at least ten times. The chain joins TRBV7-2 to TRBJ2-1; D is uncertain. The germline V gene has CDR1 SGHTA and CDR2 FQGNSA. This CDR3 spans 12 amino acids. V was trimmed by 5 bases and J by 5 bases, leaving 7 bases between them. The CDR3 loop is CASSPVDNEQFF. As DNA, the CDR3 is TGTGCCAGCAGCCCTGTAGACAATGAGCAGTTCTTC.

This sequence joins TRBV15 and TRBJ2-7; weak D call: TRBD1 (6 bases). Trimming removed 0 bases from V and 5 bases from J, with 14 bases in between. The CDR3 runs 15 residues. Germline V CDR1 and CDR2: LNHNV, YYDKDF (reference sequence). The CDR3 loop reads CATSRDGTRPHEQYF. The CDR3 DNA follows: TGTGCCACCAGCAGAGATGGGACACGACCCCACGAGCAGTACTTC. Supplemented by reference TRBV15 and TRBJ2-7, the full variable domain reads DAMVIQNPRYQVTQFGKPVTLSCSQTLNHNVMYWYQQKSSQAPKLLFHYYDKDFNNEADTPDNFQSRRPNTSFCFLDIRSPGLGDTAMYLCATSRDGTRPHEQYFGPGTRLTVT.

At least ten counts were recorded for this clonotype. DNA for the CDR3: TGTGCCAGCAGCCCAGGGAATCAGCCCCAGCATTTT. Its protein is CASSPGNQPQHF. The chain employs TRBV7-8 and TRBJ1-5; D might be TRBD1 (5 bases). The germline CDR1 and CDR2 sequences are SGHVS and FQNEAQ. This CDR3 contains 12 residues. Trimming pared 5 bases from V and 4 bases from J, leaving 6 bases between.

In its sample, this clonotype was seen many times. The gene calls are TRBV9 and TRBJ1-3, with 9 bases matching TRBD1. Per germline, CDR1 SGDLS and CDR2 YYNGEE. V lost 4 bases and J lost 0; bases outside the gene matches: 11. The CDR3 is 18 residues long. The CDR3 sequence is CASSWNGQGKDSGNTIYF. The CDR3 nucleotides read TGTGCCAGCAGCTGGAACGGACAGGGGAAAGACTCTGGAAACACCATATATTTT.

This clonotype was seen ten or more times. A read error may produce the germline difference seen at one junction end. V usage is TRBV5-1 and J usage is TRBJ2-7; 7 nucleotides line up with TRBD2. The germline CDR1 and CDR2 sequences are SGHRS and YFSETQ. The length of the CDR3 is 11 residues. CDR3 protein: CASSGTYEQYF. CDR3 in DNA: TGTGCCAGCAGCGGGACCTACGAGCAGTACTTC.

This clonotype came up many times. CDR3 in amino acids: CASSGQQETQYF. CDR3 nucleotides: TGTGCCAGCAGTGGACAGCAAGAGACCCAGTACTTC. The gene calls are TRBV6-1 and TRBJ2-5; possible D gene TRBD1, 5 bases. CDR1 is MNHNS, CDR2 SASEGT, per germline. V gave up 4 bases and J gave up 2 bases, with 5 bases separating them. The CDR3 is 12 residues long.

This clonotype has a count of ten or more. The CDR3 loop reads CASIPDRNTDTQYF. In nucleotides, the CDR3 is TGTGCCAGCATCCCGGACAGGAACACAGATACGCAGTATTTT. V gene TRBV6-2 or TRBV6-3 combines with J gene TRBJ2-3; 7 nucleotides align to TRBD1. This CDR3 spans 14 amino acids. With 7 bases clipped from V and 2 bases from J, the junction kept 6 bases outside the gene matches. In germline, CDR1 is MNHEY, CDR2 SVGEGT.

The V and J genes are TRBV6-5 and TRBJ2-7; TRBD1 is a possible D gene (6 bases). The CDR3 sequence is 15 residues long. With 0 bases removed from V and 7 bases from J, the gap between germline ends came to 16 bases. Germline assignment: CDR1 MNHEY and CDR2 SVGAGI. As DNA, the CDR3 is TGTGCCAGCAGTTACTCTGGGGGCCAGCGCTTGGAGCAGTACTTC. Its protein is CASSYSGGQRLEQYF.

The genes are TRBV2 and TRBJ2-7, with D possibly matching TRBD2 (6 bases). CDR3 length: 14 residues. The germline CDR1 and CDR2 sequences are SNHLY and FYNNEI. Between the trimmed V and J ends, which lost 4 bases and 12 bases, there was a span of 22 bases. CDR3 nucleotides: TGTGCCAGCAGTGTTATTGGGACTCCGGGCCCCGGGTACTTC. It encodes CASSVIGTPGPGYF.

The rearrangement uses TRBV6-1 and TRBJ1-2; no firm D call. The CDR3 is made up of 14 amino acids. The V end lost 5 bases, the J end lost 6 bases, and 16 bases lay between the germline ends. Germline CDR1 reads MNHNS; CDR2 reads SASEGT. The CDR3 spells CASSPRRSEDGYTF. Written as DNA, the CDR3 is TGTGCCAGCAGTCCCCGGCGTAGCGAGGATGGCTACACCTTC.

This clonotype has a count of ten or more. The gene calls are TRBV7-9 and TRBJ2-3; unclear D gene. V lost 1 base, J lost 7 bases, and 6 bases lay in between. The CDR3 has 12 residues. Germline CDR1 SEHNR, CDR2 FQNEAQ (reference sequence). The CDR3 region has the DNA TGTGCCAGCAGCTTAGAAGGGTATACGCAGTATTTT. Its protein is CASSLEGYTQYF.